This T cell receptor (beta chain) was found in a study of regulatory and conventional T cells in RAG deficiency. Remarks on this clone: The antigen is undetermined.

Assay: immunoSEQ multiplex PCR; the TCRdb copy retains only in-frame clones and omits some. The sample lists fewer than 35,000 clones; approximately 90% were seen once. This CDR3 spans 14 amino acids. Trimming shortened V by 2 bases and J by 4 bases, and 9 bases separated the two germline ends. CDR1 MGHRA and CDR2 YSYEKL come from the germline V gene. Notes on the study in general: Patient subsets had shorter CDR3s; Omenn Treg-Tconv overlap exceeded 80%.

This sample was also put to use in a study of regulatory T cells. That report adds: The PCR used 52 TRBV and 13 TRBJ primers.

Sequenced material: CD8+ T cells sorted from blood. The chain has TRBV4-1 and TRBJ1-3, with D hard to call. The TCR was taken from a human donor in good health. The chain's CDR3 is CASSQPSLGNTIYF. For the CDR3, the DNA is TGCGCCAGCAGCCAACCCTCACTCGGAAACACCATATATTTT.